This T cell receptor beta chain comes out of a study of chemoradiotherapy in HPV16-positive cancers. Profiling relied on immunoSEQ multiplex PCR, and the TCRdb table lists in-frame clones only, not all of them. The data show 750 to 1,000 clones, with nearly 90% seen just once and about 11% held by the top ten. This CDR3 has 12 amino acids. The count of this clone is one. The TCR was taken from a human donor with HPV-associated anogenital cancer. This chain uses TRBV21-1 with TRBJ1-2; TRBD1, the table's D call, lacks a check against the DNA. TRBV21-1 has pseudogene status. Material: tumor tissue, obtained from a patient who underwent chemoradiotherapy. The CDR3 region has the DNA TGTGCCAGCACGGACAGGGGGCACGGCTACACCTTC. Translating it yields CASTDRGHGYTF.